This T cell receptor (beta chain) was identified during a study of control samples from healthy donors and cancer patients. V lost 3 bases and J 1 base, leaving 13 bases between the germline ends. Germline CDR1 and CDR2: KGHSH and LQKENI. The CDR3 is 16 amino acids. The repertoire was sequenced with immunoSEQ multiplex PCR; TCRdb's copy has only in-frame clones and lacks some. The sample comprises about 150,000 clones, roughly 92% of which are singletons, and approximately 2.5% rests with the top ten. The chain uses TRBV18 and TRBJ1-3; D may be TRBD1 (5 bases). The sequence came from a man in his forties or fifties in good health. The sample comprised blood. CDR3 residues: CASSPYRGQSGNTIYF. In nucleotides, the CDR3 is TGTGCCAGCTCACCCTATAGGGGCCAATCTGGAAACACCATATATTTT.